This record covers a single TCR beta chain. This clonotype was detected a few times. Its antigen is currently not known. Per-base qualities were not stored, and no clone one base away is much larger. Its CDR3 holds 14 amino acids, cysteine through phenylalanine. The DNA shown is the 42-base CDR3, in frame from base 1. The junction carries 16 bases between V and J, which are trimmed by 6 bases and 5 bases respectively. The reads were generated on an Illumina NovaSeq 6000. Using 5'RACE with constant-segment primers, TCRalpha and TCRbeta cDNA libraries were constructed, with sample barcodes and unique molecular identifiers added in the process. RNA was extracted from every sample with Trizol reagent. The libraries were amplified in two PCR steps, and the second step added a second sample barcode and Illumina TruSeq adapters. Sequencing of libraries was performed on an Illumina NovaSeq with 2 x 150 bp paired-end reads. The source study handled its data this way. The reads were demultiplexed and collapsed into UMI-guided consensus sequences using migec v1.2.7. Using mixcr v2.1.11, UMI consensuses were aligned to TRA and TRB V and J templates and then assembled into clonotypes. Clonotypes were classified as expanded or contracted when called significant by both edgeR and NoisET, with noise models trained on biological replicates. For edgeR calls, the thresholds were a false discovery rate-adjusted p below 0.01 and a log2 fold-change of 1. As an exploratory analysis of dynamics, PCA with hierarchical clustering was applied to max-normalized trajectories of the 1000 most abundant clonotypes. Separately sequenced CD4+ and CD8+ repertoires were used to assign a CD4 or CD8 phenotype to each responding clone. The public sequencing data were trimmed at Q25 with fastp and processed into clonotypes with MiXCR by TCRdb, which kept only in-frame beta chains. Each entry is one CDR3 protein sequence, shown with its most common DNA and genes. The V and J calls and clone size are TCRdb's, not the authors'. The sample contains roughly 410,000 distinct CDR3 sequences, approximately 24% of them found a single time. The ten most abundant clones make up 8.5% to 10% of the sample.

This record comes from a study of T-cell memory formation after mild COVID-19 (dated by TCRdb to the early 2020s). Study-level background: TCR sequence clusters from the two donors were largely donor specific. T-cell clones expanding and contracting after mild COVID-19 in two donors were tracked by longitudinal TCRalpha and TCRbeta repertoire sequencing. Two young, previously healthy adult volunteers, one female and one male, were included in the cohort. General study outcomes and caveats: Contracting CD4+ clones were found mainly in CM and EM memory subsets, while CD8+ clones were enriched in EMRA. Balanced CD4/CD8 phenotypes were observed for clones contracting from day 15 to 85, whereas a bias towards CD4+ was observed for a second wave of clones expanding from day 15 to 37. SARS-CoV-2 specificity of the second-wave clones peaking on day 37 was not confirmed. The study covered only a couple of mild cases, and larger cohorts including severe cases with pre-infection samples were considered necessary. The detection of some responding clones in pre-infection memory suggests that pre-existing cross-reactive memory T cells joined the SARS-CoV-2 response.

Ficoll-Paque density gradient centrifugation was the method used to isolate PBMCs. In this chain, TRBV12-3 or TRBV12-4 is recombined with TRBJ2-5; TRBD1 is possibly the D segment (6 matching bases). This clonotype was sampled from an adult woman who had mild COVID-19 (a few samples of this study predate the infection). The sample titles of this study are shuffled in the database, so cell type and time point are left out; the donor was told from shared clones. The sequenced sample was PBMCs or a T cell subset sorted from them (not recorded which). Read as DNA, the sequence is TGTGCCAGCAGCCTCGACAGGACTTACGAGACCCAGTACTTC. The resulting protein is CASSLDRTYETQYF.